This entry concerns a single TCR beta chain. The antigen is not known. These data come from a study of T cell responses to AZD1222 COVID-19 vaccine. The study's findings and limits: At study baseline, merely six AZD1222 recipients were seropositive.

Sequencing was performed with immunoSEQ multiplex PCR; in TCRdb, only in-frame clones are kept and a portion is missing. Of around 130,000 clones in the sample, more than 70% were seen once. Germline CDR1 is SEHNR and CDR2 is FQNEAQ (reference sequence). The V end was cut by 1 base, the J end by 8 bases, with 8 bases between. The CDR3 loop spans 13 amino acids. The clonotype was recovered from an adult in good health. The rearrangement joins TRBV7-9 to TRBJ1-4; D is ambiguous. The sample here was peripheral blood, taken on day 0 of AZD1222 vaccination. CDR3 in DNA: TGTGCCAGCAGCTTAGGCGGGGTAGAAAAACTGTTTTTT. The encoded protein is CASSLGGVEKLFF.